These T cell receptor beta chains were read from a single sample in a study of blood T cell repertoires in COVID-19. Sequenced by immunoSEQ multiplex PCR; TCRdb stores in-frame clones only, minus some. The table has 150,000 to 200,000 clones, over 75% seen once. Sequencing was performed on PBMCs or T cells enriched from blood (not recorded which). The source of these receptors is a woman younger than 35 who had recovered from COVID-19. The CDR3 runs from the conserved cysteine through the conserved F or W. Each record gives: V gene, J gene, CDR3 protein.

>TRBV6-4|TRBJ2-1
CASSADGSSYNEQFF
>TRBV6-5|TRBJ2-2
CASSSWETGELFF
>TRBV6-2/TRBV6-3|TRBJ2-7
CASSPDYSAYEQYF
>TRBV19|TRBJ2-1
CASGIGLSNNEQFF
>TRBV2|TRBJ1-2
CASRPGSVSYGYTF
>TRBV20-1|TRBJ2-5
CSASGFRLAGDQETQYF
>TRBV28|TRBJ2-1
CASSLEIAGGYNEQFF
>TRBV29-1|TRBJ1-1
CSVGHFEAFF
>TRBV9|TRBJ1-2
CASTTGEHYGYTF
>TRBV19|TRBJ2-7
CASSPRVSPGVRYEQYF
>TRBV11-1|TRBJ1-2
CASSLSLTGAPTF
>TRBV7-9|TRBJ1-1
CASSPKAKGTVKHTEAFF
>TRBV28|TRBJ1-1
CASRDTGTEAFF
>TRBV19|TRBJ1-2
CASSFSPLTGGLNYGYTF
>TRBV2|TRBJ2-1
CASSSGISSYNEQFF
>TRBV3-1/TRBV3-2|TRBJ1-4
CASSQDWAPNEKLFF
>TRBV30|TRBJ1-2
CAWSFLGQPNYGYTF
>TRBV4-3|TRBJ1-1
CASSQGAGATEAFF
>TRBV7-2|TRBJ2-5
CASSGRLAEETQYF
>TRBV5-5|TRBJ1-5
CASSLGSSQPQHF
>TRBV10-3|TRBJ2-3
CAISESTGGDTQYF
>TRBV5-1|TRBJ2-2
CASSLERATGELFF
>TRBV6-6|TRBJ1-3
CASSYFAYSGNTIYF
>TRBV29-1|TRBJ2-1
CSVGGGTASSYNEQFF
>TRBV24-1|TRBJ2-3
CATSDLLSGGAQDTQYF
>TRBV7-8|TRBJ2-7
CASSSQGRSLEQYF
>TRBV11-2|TRBJ2-1
CASSLIFGDNEQFF
>TRBV7-3|TRBJ1-3
CASSKTGGENTIYF
>TRBV6-5|TRBJ1-2
CASSYDIGGDGYTF
>TRBV2|TRBJ1-6
CASSESGPGSYNSPLHF
>TRBV11-2|TRBJ1-4
CASSPRAATNEKLFF
>TRBV5-1|TRBJ2-1
CASSPYGGGVSNEQFF
>TRBV12-3/TRBV12-4|TRBJ2-3
CASSRATDTQYF
>TRBV5-4|TRBJ2-3
CASSLAGRGNTDTQYF
>TRBV4-3|TRBJ1-2
CASSPLRTEDYGYTF
>TRBV6-4|TRBJ1-2
CASSADSESTSYTF
>TRBV7-3|TRBJ2-3
CASSLRTGVAGVGTDTQYF
>TRBV27|TRBJ1-2
CASSSRQGWHYGYTF
>TRBV3-1/TRBV3-2|TRBJ2-6
CASSQDPTGCHSGANVLTF
>TRBV28|TRBJ2-7
CASSTNRATEQYF
>TRBV5-1|TRBJ2-7
CASSLTGGGAEEQYF
>TRBV27|TRBJ2-3
CASRWRGGTDTQYF
>TRBV9|TRBJ1-4
CASSVDRGTVYEKLFF
>TRBV10-3|TRBJ1-4
CAISEAVRGTEKLFF
>TRBV25-1|TRBJ2-3
CASSEFGGLTDTQYF
>TRBV5-8|TRBJ1-2
CASSAAYTDRGNYGYTF
>TRBV28|TRBJ2-2
CASSLGNSAGELFF
>TRBV4-2|TRBJ1-1
CASSQGGGGAGLDTEAFF
>TRBV19|TRBJ1-5
CASSFLRDFNQPQHF
>TRBV6-4|TRBJ1-1
CASSDHTGSEAFF
>TRBV27|TRBJ2-7
CASSFGQGYEQYF
>TRBV3-1/TRBV3-2|TRBJ1-4
CASSLLGEGGNEKLFF
>TRBV9|TRBJ1-4
CASSVGGGVGNEKLFF
>TRBV4-1|TRBJ2-3
CASSQVQRERADTQYF
>TRBV6-5|TRBJ2-7
CASSPTSMAYEQYF
>TRBV4-3|TRBJ2-4
CASSQERGLLYF
>TRBV11-2|TRBJ2-1
CASTDPGRTPYNEQFF
>TRBV7-3|TRBJ2-2
CASSLGLARGGGELFF
>TRBV18|TRBJ1-5
CASSLGTDLIQPQHF
>TRBV7-2|TRBJ1-2
CASSLDGGSYGYTF